The rows below give T cell receptor beta chains drawn from one sample of a study of technical replicates of blood from several donors. The protocol was immunoSEQ multiplex PCR, while the TCRdb copy is restricted to in-frame clones and leaves out a portion. The sample has tens of thousands of clones, under 95% seen once; the top ten hold roughly 0.27%. Sequencing was done on a sample of T cells isolated from PBMCs. Receptors were obtained from a human donor in good health. CDR3s include the opening cysteine and the closing phenylalanine or tryptophan. A D gene is named only where the DNA matches it firmly. A row's size may be missing; if present it is once, few, many or a size class.

clone size: .
D gene: TRBD2
J gene: TRBJ2-1
V gene: TRBV7-9
CDR3 protein: CASSGGTRGYNEQFF
CDR3 DNA: TGTGCCAGCAGCGGGGGGACTAGGGGCTACAATGAGCAGTTCTTC

clone size: few
D gene: .
J gene: TRBJ1-1
V gene: TRBV10-3
CDR3 protein: CASGEGLNTEAFF
CDR3 DNA: TGTGCCAGCGGGGAGGGTTTGAACACTGAAGCTTTCTTT

clone size: .
D gene: TRBD2
J gene: TRBJ2-2
V gene: TRBV14
CDR3 protein: CASSRTGRGELFF
CDR3 DNA: TGTGCCAGCAGCCGAACCGGGAGGGGGGAGCTGTTTTTT

clone size: .
D gene: TRBD2
J gene: TRBJ2-1
V gene: TRBV2
CDR3 protein: CASSEGTRLYYNEQFF
CDR3 DNA: TGTGCCAGCAGTGAGGGGACTAGATTGTACTACAATGAGCAGTTCTTC

clone size: .
D gene: TRBD1
J gene: TRBJ2-7
V gene: TRBV14
CDR3 protein: CASSQRPGQGAAYEQYF
CDR3 DNA: TGTGCCAGCAGCCAGAGACCGGGACAGGGGGCAGCCTACGAGCAGTACTTC

clone size: .
D gene: .
J gene: TRBJ2-3
V gene: TRBV7-6
CDR3 protein: CASSPSTGTSSTDTQYF
CDR3 DNA: TGTGCCAGCAGTCCCTCAACCGGGACATCAAGCACAGATACGCAGTATTTT

clone size: .
D gene: .
J gene: TRBJ1-1
V gene: TRBV10-3
CDR3 protein: CAISEQAGNTEAFF
CDR3 DNA: TGTGCCATCAGTGAGCAGGCGGGGAACACTGAAGCTTTCTTT

clone size: .
D gene: TRBD1
J gene: TRBJ2-7
V gene: TRBV27
CDR3 protein: CASRELGQVYEQYF
CDR3 DNA: TGTGCCAGCAGGGAACTAGGACAGGTCTACGAGCAGTACTTC

clone size: .
D gene: .
J gene: TRBJ2-2
V gene: TRBV6-5
CDR3 protein: CASSYSSQNTGELFF
CDR3 DNA: TGTGCCAGCAGTTACTCGTCCCAGAACACCGGGGAGCTGTTTTTT

clone size: .
D gene: .
J gene: TRBJ2-7
V gene: TRBV2
CDR3 protein: CASGPNYEQYF
CDR3 DNA: TGTGCCAGCGGGCCGAACTACGAGCAGTACTTC

clone size: .
D gene: .
J gene: TRBJ2-1
V gene: TRBV18
CDR3 protein: CAGARRSYNEQFF
CDR3 DNA: TGTGCCGGGGCCCGTCGGTCCTACAATGAGCAGTTCTTC